Below, 21 T cell receptor beta chains from the same sample are listed, as sequenced in a study of cytomegalovirus exposure and HLA in healthy donors. With 60 Vbeta and 13 Jbeta primers, the PCR was carried out. This table comes from immunoSEQ multiplex PCR, and its TCRdb copy is limited to in-frame clones, with some not included. In the table there are about 170,000 clones, almost 85% of which are singletons. The sample taken for sequencing was PBMCs. The origin of the receptors is a girl aged 10-17 years in good health and CMV-seropositive.

This chain links TRBV9 with TRBJ1-2; the D is unclear. The CDR3 runs to 14 residues. V lost 0 bases and J lost 7, with 13 bases in between. The germline V gene encodes CDR1 SGDLS and CDR2 YYNGEE. As DNA, the CDR3 is TGTGCCAGCAGCGTAGGTTCTGACATTAGTGGCTACACCTTC. Translated: CASSVGSDISGYTF.

V gene TRBV5-6 combines with J gene TRBJ2-1; TRBD1 agrees at 7 bases. The CDR3 has 16 residues. CDR1 is SGHDT and CDR2 is YYEEEE in the germline V gene. V dropped 4 bases and J dropped 0; count of bases not matched to a gene: 7. Here the CDR3 DNA reads TGTGCCAGCAGCCTGATGGACAGGAGCTCCTACAATGAGCAGTTCTTC. Its translation: CASSLMDRSSYNEQFF.

Here the CDR3 reads CATSRDKTSGALDTQYF. In DNA, the CDR3 is TGTGCCACCAGCAGAGATAAGACTAGCGGGGCTTTGGATACGCAGTATTTT. This chain uses TRBV15 with TRBJ2-3; 11 positions match TRBD2. This CDR3 has 17 amino acids. The V gene's germline CDR1 is LNHNV and CDR2 YYDKDF (reference sequence). The junction had 8 bases not matched to a gene; V was cut back by 0 bases and J by 6 bases.

The rearrangement joins TRBV4-1 to TRBJ1-5; weak D call: TRBD1 (5 bases). Germline CDR1 MGHRA, CDR2 YSYEKL. The CDR3 has 16 residues. V lost 0 bases to trimming and J lost 7 bases, with 16 bases between them. The CDR3 DNA reads TGCGCCAGCAGCCAAGATTCAGTAGGGGCACGGCAGCCCCAGCATTTT. Its translation is CASSQDSVGARQPQHF.

The chain is built from TRBV27 and TRBJ2-3; a possible D gene is TRBD2 (7 bases). The CDR3 contains 15 residues. Germline V lookup: CDR1 MNHEY, CDR2 SMNVEV (reference sequence). V was trimmed by 7 bases and J by 3 bases, leaving 17 bases between them. CDR3 amino acids: CASTLFRGGTDTQYF. In DNA form, the CDR3 reads TGTGCCAGCACCCTCTTTAGGGGGGGAACAGATACGCAGTATTTT.

The rearrangement links TRBV5-6 to TRBJ1-1; D is unclear. This CDR3 has 12 residues. Trimming pared 4 bases from V and 4 bases from J, leaving 8 bases between. Germline V CDR1 and CDR2: SGHDT, YYEEEE. CDR3 nucleotide sequence: TGTGCCAGCAGCCAGGTGAGCACTGAAGCTTTCTTT. Encoded protein: CASSQVSTEAFF.

The chain has TRBV5-3 and TRBJ1-1, with a possible D match to TRBD1 (6 bases). TRBV5-3 is an ORF for which the function is uncertain. CDR3 size: 14 residues. Trimming left V 3 bases short and J 6 bases short, with 15 bases between. The CDR3 DNA is TGTGCCAGAAGCTCCGGGAGGGGGATCGCTGAAGCTTTCTTT. Residues: CARSSGRGIAEAFF.

The chain couples TRBV27 to TRBJ1-1; TRBD1 is a possible D gene (6 bases). V was cut by 5 bases and J by 7 bases, with 14 bases left in between. The CDR3 covers 13 residues. The germline CDR1 and CDR2 sequences are MNHEY and SMNVEV (reference sequence). CDR3 sequence (DNA): TGTGCCAGCAGTGATCGGGGGGCGAATGAAGCTTTCTTT. This gives the protein CASSDRGANEAFF.

This chain uses TRBV6-1 with TRBJ1-1; no reliable D call. V lost 2 bases to trimming and J lost 0 bases, with 10 bases between them. Per germline, CDR1 MNHNS and CDR2 SASEGT. This CDR3 region has 15 residues. In DNA form, the CDR3 reads TGTGCCAGCAGTGAACGTATCGGGTTGAACACTGAAGCTTTCTTT. This codes for CASSERIGLNTEAFF.

The chain recombines TRBV6-5 with TRBJ1-4; TRBD1 is a possible D gene (6 bases). This CDR3 has 15 amino acids. V was shortened by 6 bases and J by 6 bases, with 17 bases between the two germline ends. CDR1 MNHEY and CDR2 SVGAGI come from the germline V gene. The CDR3 coding sequence is TGTGCCAGCAGACAACAGGGAAGAAGGGATGAAAAACTGTTTTTT. Its translation: CASRQQGRRDEKLFF.

This chain links TRBV9 with TRBJ1-2; TRBD1 matches 10 bases. Losses at the gene ends were 0 bases for V and 8 bases for J; bases not matched to a gene: 7. This CDR3 contains 15 residues. Germline CDR1 SGDLS, CDR2 YYNGEE. CDR3 protein: CASSVGQGALSGYTF. Here the CDR3 DNA reads TGTGCCAGCAGCGTAGGACAGGGGGCACTAAGCGGCTACACCTTC.

This sequence joins TRBV5-1 and TRBJ2-2, with TRBD1 as a possible D gene (6 bases). The CDR3 is 16 amino acids. V was cut by 3 bases and J by 0 bases, with 12 bases left in between. Germline values: CDR1 SGHRS, CDR2 YFSETQ. The CDR3 nucleotides read TGCGCCAGCAGCTCGAGGACAGCTTCGAACACCGGGGAGCTGTTTTTT. It specifies CASSSRTASNTGELFF.

This chain connects TRBV19 to TRBJ1-1; TRBD1 is a possible D gene (6 bases). V was cut by 6 bases and J by 6 bases, with 11 bases left in between. The CDR3 spans 12 residues. CDR1 and CDR2 from the germline V gene are LNHDA and SQIVND (reference sequence). CDR3 residues: CASSLGGPEAFF. The CDR3, as DNA: TGTGCCAGTAGCCTTGGGGGCCCTGAAGCTTTCTTT. The full variable domain, rest sourced from reference TRBV19 and TRBJ1-1, is DGGITQSPKYLFRKEGQNVTLSCEQNLNHDAMYWYRQDPGQGLRLIYYSQIVNDFQKGDIAEGYSVSREKKESFPLTVTSAQKNPTAFYLCASSLGGPEAFFGQGTRLTVV.

This chain links TRBV11-1 with TRBJ2-3; TRBD2 matches 11 bases. J gave up 0 bases and V 2 bases, and 7 bases lay outside the gene matches. Germline V lookup: CDR1 SGHAT, CDR2 FQDESV (reference sequence). CDR3 length equals 18 residues. The CDR3 nucleotides read TGTGCCAGCAGCTTACGACTAGCGGGAAGCTCCAGCACAGATACGCAGTATTTT. This encodes CASSLRLAGSSSTDTQYF. The variable domain in full, with the rest retrieved from reference TRBV11-1 and TRBJ2-3, is EAEVAQSPRYKITEKSQAVAFWCDPISGHATLYWYRQILGQGPELLVQFQDESVVDDSQLPKDRFSAERLKGVDSTLKIQPAELGDSAMYLCASSLRLAGSSSTDTQYFGPGTRLTVL.

The CDR3 loop reads CAQGAGGTGELFF. CDR3 nucleotides: TGTGCCCAGGGAGCGGGGGGAACCGGGGAGCTGTTTTTT. The V and J genes are TRBV30 and TRBJ2-2, with 9 bases aligning to TRBD2. This CDR3 is built from 13 residues. V was clipped by 8 bases and J by 5 bases; unmatched bases: 6. Germline V gives CDR1 GTSNPN, CDR2 SVGIG (reference sequence).

This chain links TRBV30 with TRBJ1-5; D perhaps matches TRBD1 (6 bases). This CDR3 region has 13 residues. The V gene lost 3 bases and the J gene lost 3 bases, with 9 bases spanning the gap. CDR1 is GTSNPN and CDR2 is SVGIG in the germline V gene (reference sequence). The CDR3 sequence: CAWSTGHNQPQHF. CDR3 sequence (DNA): TGTGCCTGGAGCACAGGGCACAATCAGCCCCAGCATTTT.

The chain joins TRBV6-1 to TRBJ2-7; D may be TRBD2 (6 bases). V was cut by 7 bases and J by 2 bases, with 15 bases left in between. Germline V CDR1 and CDR2: MNHNS, SASEGT. This CDR3 has 14 residues. The CDR3 sequence: CASTTGRTTYEQYF. The CDR3 DNA reads TGTGCCAGCACCACCGGCAGGACTACCTACGAGCAGTACTTC.

J is TRBJ1-2 and V is TRBV7-9; D gene uncertain. From germline, CDR1 is SEHNR and CDR2 FQNEAQ (reference sequence). The CDR3 runs 14 residues. V was shortened by 5 bases and J by 2 bases, with 12 bases between the two germline ends. Here the CDR3 reads CASSPAAGNYGYTF. The CDR3 coding sequence is TGTGCCAGCAGCCCCGCCGCAGGCAACTATGGCTACACCTTC.

This chain links TRBV4-1 with TRBJ2-7; a weak D match, TRBD1 (6 bases). CDR1 and CDR2 from the germline V gene are MGHRA and YSYEKL. This CDR3 contains 14 residues. Trimming removed 1 base from V and 3 bases from J, with 10 bases in between. The CDR3 protein is CASSQGTGNYEQYF. The CDR3 DNA is TGCGCCAGCAGCCAAGGTACAGGGAACTACGAGCAGTACTTC.

This clone is labeled as medium-sized. The V call is TRBV5-8, the J call TRBJ2-3, with 8 nucleotides matching TRBD2. Germline V gives CDR1 SGHTS, CDR2 YDEGEE. The V segment lost 7 bases and the J segment 2 bases; nucleotides outside the gene matches: 9. The CDR3 loop spans 15 amino acids. The CDR3 coding sequence is TGTGCCAGCCGCCGAGAGCGGGGGCACACAGATACGCAGTATTTT. The encoded protein is CASRRERGHTDTQYF.

The rearrangement uses TRBV5-6 and TRBJ1-6; D not certain. The germline gives CDR1 SGHDT, CDR2 YYEEEE. This CDR3 region has 11 residues. The V end was cut by 4 bases, the J end by 6 bases, with 2 bases between. The CDR3: CASSRNSPLHF. The DNA of the CDR3 is TGTGCCAGCAGCCGTAATTCACCCCTCCACTTT.